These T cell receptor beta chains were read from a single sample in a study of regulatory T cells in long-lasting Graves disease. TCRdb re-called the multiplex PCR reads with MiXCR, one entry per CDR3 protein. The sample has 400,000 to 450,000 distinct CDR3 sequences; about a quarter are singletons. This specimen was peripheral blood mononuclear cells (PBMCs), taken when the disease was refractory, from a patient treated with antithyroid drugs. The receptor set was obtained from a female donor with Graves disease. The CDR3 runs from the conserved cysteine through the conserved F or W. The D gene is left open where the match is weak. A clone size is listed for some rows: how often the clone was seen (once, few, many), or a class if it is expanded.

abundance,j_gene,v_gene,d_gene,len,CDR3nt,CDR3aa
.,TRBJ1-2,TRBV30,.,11,TGTGCCTGGAGGGGGGCGGCGGGCTACACCTTC,CAWRGAAGYTF
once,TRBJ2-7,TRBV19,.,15,TGTGCCAGTAGTATGGAGGGGGCTTTTGTTTACGAGCAGTACTTC,CASSMEGAFVYEQYF
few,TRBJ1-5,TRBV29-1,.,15,TGCAGCGTCGCGATCCAGGGCGGTAGCAATCAGCCCCAGCATTTT,CSVAIQGGSNQPQHF
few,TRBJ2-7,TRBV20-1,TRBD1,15,TGCAGTGCCCCCTCCCCCCGACGACAGGGCTACGAGCAGTACTTC,CSAPSPRRQGYEQYF
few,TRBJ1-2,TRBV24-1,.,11,TGTGCCACCAGTGATTTTTGGGGCTACACCTTC,CATSDFWGYTF
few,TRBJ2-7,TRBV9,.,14,TGTGCCAGCGGGCGTGGGACGGCCTCCTACGAGCAGTACTTC,CASGRGTASYEQYF
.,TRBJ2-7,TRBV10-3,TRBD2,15,TGTGCCATCAGTGAAGGACTAGCGGGGTCCTACGAGCAGTACTTC,CAISEGLAGSYEQYF
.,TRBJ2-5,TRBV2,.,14,TGTGCCAGCAGGGCCGGACAGCCTCAAGAGACCCAGTACTTC,CASRAGQPQETQYF
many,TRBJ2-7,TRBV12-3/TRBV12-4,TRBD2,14,TGTGCCAGCAGCAGAGGACTAGCGGGAGACGAGCAGTACTTC,CASSRGLAGDEQYF
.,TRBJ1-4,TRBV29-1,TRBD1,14,TGCAGCGTTGATAAGACAGGGCGGAATGAAAAACTGTTTTTT,CSVDKTGRNEKLFF
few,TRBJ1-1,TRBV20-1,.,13,TGCAGTGCTAGAGATAGGAGGGTTGCTGAAGCTTTCTTT,CSARDRRVAEAFF
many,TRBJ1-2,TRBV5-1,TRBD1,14,TGCGCCAGCAGCGGAGGACAGGGAGTTGATGGCTACACCTTC,CASSGGQGVDGYTF
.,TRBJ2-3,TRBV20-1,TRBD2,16,TGCAGTGCTAGCAAAACCGGGACTAGAGTGGCAGATACGCAGTATTTT,CSASKTGTRVADTQYF
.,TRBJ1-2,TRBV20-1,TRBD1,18,TGCAGTGCTAGAGATCACGAGGGGGCGTCACTACTTATTAATGGCTACACCTTC,CSARDHEGASLLINGYTF
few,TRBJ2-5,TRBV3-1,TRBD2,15,TGTGCCAGCGTCGGACTAGCGGGCGCCGGGGAGACCCAGTACTTC,CASVGLAGAGETQYF
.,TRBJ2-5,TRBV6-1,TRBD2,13,TGTGCCAGCACCGGACTAGCGCGAGAGACCCAGTACTTC,CASTGLARETQYF
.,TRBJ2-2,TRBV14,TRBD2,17,TGTGCCAGCAGTCCCGGGACTAGCGGGATTGATGCCGGGGAGCTGTTTTTT,CASSPGTSGIDAGELFF
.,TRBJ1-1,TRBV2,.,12,TGTGCCAGCAGTTTGACAGGTTTTGAAGCTTTCTTT,CASSLTGFEAFF
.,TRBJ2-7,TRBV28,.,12,TGTGCCAGCAGTTCCCTTGGAGTCGAGCAGTACTTC,CASSSLGVEQYF
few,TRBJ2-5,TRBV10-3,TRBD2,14,TGTGCCATCAATGCCGGGACTAGCCGAGAGACCCAGTACTTC,CAINAGTSRETQYF
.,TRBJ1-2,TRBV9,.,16,TGTGCCAGCAGCCCCCGGGGCAGTAGCGGGCCCTATGGCTACACCTTC,CASSPRGSSGPYGYTF
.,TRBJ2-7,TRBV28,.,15,TGTGCCAGCAGCCTCGGGGGTCAGGGGACCTACGAGCAGTACTTC,CASSLGGQGTYEQYF
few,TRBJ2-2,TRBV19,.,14,TGTGCCACTAACGCCTACACATCGGGCGGGGAGCTGTTTTTT,CATNAYTSGGELFF
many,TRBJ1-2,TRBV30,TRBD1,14,TGTGCCTGGCAACAGGGGCGCTTCGGGGATGGCTACACCTTC,CAWQQGRFGDGYTF
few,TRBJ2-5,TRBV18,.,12,TGTGCCAGCTCAAGTATCCAAGAGACCCAGCACTTC,CASSSIQETQHF
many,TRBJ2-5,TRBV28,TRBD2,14,TGTGCCAGCAGTTCAAACCGACTAGCTGAGACCCAGTACTTC,CASSSNRLAETQYF
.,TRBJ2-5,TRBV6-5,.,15,TGTGCCAGCAGTTACCCTCTCGGGGAGGCAGAGACCCAGTACTTC,CASSYPLGEAETQYF
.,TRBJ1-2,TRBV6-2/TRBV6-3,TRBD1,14,TGTGCCAGCAGTTCCGGGACAGGATTTTATGGCTACACCTTC,CASSSGTGFYGYTF
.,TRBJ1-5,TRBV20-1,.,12,TGCAGTGTTCGGTATAGCAATCAGCCCCAGCATTTT,CSVRYSNQPQHF
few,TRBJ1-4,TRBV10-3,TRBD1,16,TGTGCCATCAGTGAGGGATTGACAGGGACCAGCGAAAAACTGTTTTTT,CAISEGLTGTSEKLFF